The present entry profiles one T cell receptor (beta chain) with its context. The antigen is unknown. Healthy people donating bone marrow made up the donors. This record belongs to a study of cytomegalovirus exposure and HLA in healthy donors. Study conclusions and caveats: Sequencing artifact likely explains a cluster of highly shared sequence variants.

In the PCR, 60 Vbeta and 13 Jbeta primers were used. The table came from immunoSEQ multiplex PCR; TCRdb's copy has only in-frame clones and leaves some out. This sample has approximately 260,000 clones; about 93% occur once, and the top ten carry roughly 1.5%. The sequence derives from a girl aged 2-10 years in good health and CMV-seronegative. Sequenced sample: PBMCs.

The CDR3 DNA is TGCGCCAGCAGCTTAATGACTAGCGGGAGGGCCTCGGTCGAGCAGTACTTC. This codes for CASSLMTSGRASVEQYF. The chain employs TRBV5-1 and TRBJ2-7; 14 positions match TRBD2. J gave up 6 bases and V 2 bases, and 10 bases lay outside the gene matches. Germline V gene sequence: CDR1 SGHRS, CDR2 YFSETQ. The CDR3 runs to 17 residues.